This T cell receptor (beta chain) was obtained from a study of control samples from healthy donors and cancer patients. Assay used: immunoSEQ multiplex PCR; TCRdb lists only in-frame clones, some missing. The sample shows some 120,000 clones, roughly 91% of them seen only once. The germline V and J ends were trimmed by 9 bases and 4 bases, with 22 bases remaining between them. Germline loops: CDR1 SGHDT, CDR2 YYEEEE. This CDR3 contains 15 residues. J is TRBJ1-2 and V is TRBV5-6, with D unresolved. The sample consisted of PBMCs. This TCR derives from a middle-aged man with head and neck cancer. CDR3: CATEIRGASFYGYTF. CDR3 bases: TGTGCCACCGAGATTCGGGGTGCGTCCTTCTATGGCTACACCTTC. The whole variable domain, remainder taken from reference TRBV5-6 and TRBJ1-2, is DAGVTQSPTHLIKTRGQQVTLRCSPKSGHDTVSWYQQALGQGPQFIFQYYEEEERQRGNFPDRFSGHQFPNYSSELNVNALLLGDSALYLCATEIRGASFYGYTFGSGTRLTVV.